Below are 21 T cell receptor beta chains sequenced from a single sample in a study of vaccination effects on CD4 cells after COVID-19. Their antigens remain unidentified. Sequencing was performed with immunoSEQ multiplex PCR; in TCRdb, only in-frame clones are kept and a portion is missing. Found here are tens of thousands of clones, around 80% of them singletons; the top ten hold about two fifths. ViraFEST assay sequencing came after antigen-specific CD4+ T cells were expanded with viral peptide pools. Isolation of CD4+ T cells took place after 10 days of culture. The person acquired a PCR-confirmed SARS-CoV-2 infection between March and December 2020. The sequencing here drew on CD4+ T cells from PBMCs cultured with a peptide pool, taken before COVID-19 vaccination. Receptors were obtained from a human donor who had a prior SARS-CoV-2 infection.

The chain combines TRBV7-2 with TRBJ1-1; D remains unclear. The germline V gene has CDR1 SGHTA and CDR2 FQGNSA. CDR3 length equals 15 residues. The V and J ends lost 7 bases and 4 bases respectively, with 19 bases between them. This chain's CDR3 is CASKLRWESSTEAFF. The CDR3, as DNA: TGTGCCAGCAAGCTTAGGTGGGAGTCGAGCACTGAAGCTTTCTTT.

A few counts support this clone. This chain joins TRBV5-1 and TRBJ2-5; 7 bases align to TRBD1. The CDR3 sequence is 14 residues long. Germline assignment: CDR1 SGHRS and CDR2 YFSETQ. With V trimmed by 4 bases and J by 5 bases, 8 bases remained unmatched. The CDR3 reads CASSAGGFGETQYF. The CDR3 DNA follows: TGCGCCAGCAGCGCAGGGGGATTTGGGGAGACCCAGTACTTC.

Written as DNA, the CDR3 is TGTGCCAGCAGCTGGGGGGGGAGCTCCTACGAGCAGTACTTC. It is translated as CASSWGGSSYEQYF. The chain employs TRBV7-8 and TRBJ2-7; 7 positions match TRBD2. Germline lookup yields CDR1 SGHVS and CDR2 FQNEAQ. Trimming cost V 4 bases and J 0 bases; bases outside gene matches: 3. This CDR3 spans 14 amino acids.

This chain uses TRBV2 with TRBJ1-5; D is perhaps TRBD1 (5 bases). V lost 5 bases and J lost 2, with 13 bases in between. The length of the CDR3 is 15 residues. The V gene's germline CDR1 is SNHLY and CDR2 FYNNEI. CDR3 nucleotides: TGTGCCAGCAGTACCATTTGGGGGGGCAATCAGCCCCAGCATTTT. It is translated as CASSTIWGGNQPQHF.

The chain is built from TRBV5-1 and TRBJ2-1; D gene uncertain. Germline V gives CDR1 SGHRS, CDR2 YFSETQ. This CDR3 region has 15 residues. The V end lost 5 bases, the J end lost 0 bases, and 12 bases lay between the germline ends. CDR3 nucleotides: TGCGCCAGCAGAACTGCGCCGAGCTCCTACAATGAGCAGTTCTTC. The encoded protein is CASRTAPSSYNEQFF.

The chain is built from TRBV6-5 and TRBJ1-1; TRBD1 agrees at 8 bases. CDR3 size: 14 residues. Germline V gene sequence: CDR1 MNHEY, CDR2 SVGAGI. V was pared by 6 bases and J by 0 bases, with 3 bases of the junction left unmatched. In DNA form, the CDR3 reads TGTGCCAGCAGGACAGGGGCCATGAACACTGAAGCTTTCTTT. Its protein product is CASRTGAMNTEAFF.

The chain joins TRBV3-1 (or the pseudogene TRBV3-2) to TRBJ2-3, with 8 bases identical to TRBD1. This CDR3 contains 14 residues. The J segment lost 4 bases and the V segment lost 3 bases, leaving 3 bases of the junction unmatched. From germline, CDR1 is LGHDT and CDR2 YNNKEL (reference sequence). This chain's CDR3 is CASSQEQGADTQYF. Written as DNA, the CDR3 is TGTGCCAGCAGCCAGGAACAGGGGGCAGATACGCAGTATTTT.

The chain couples TRBV7-6 to TRBJ1-3; TRBD1 might be the D (6 bases). The V gene's germline CDR1 is SGHVS and CDR2 FNYEAQ. CDR3 length: 17 residues. V lost 4 bases to trimming and J lost 0 bases, with 16 bases between them. The CDR3 nucleotides read TGTGCCAGCAGCTGGGGAGGGGGGCGACGCTCTGGAAACACCATATATTTT. Protein: CASSWGGGRRSGNTIYF.

The rearrangement uses TRBV15 and TRBJ2-1, with TRBD1 matching over 10 bases. J was trimmed by 6 bases and V by 5 bases; bases with no gene match: 7. Germline CDR1 reads LNHNV; CDR2 reads YYDKDF (reference sequence). The CDR3 spans 15 residues. CDR3 loop: CATSAPGQGINEQFF. CDR3 DNA sequence: TGTGCCACCAGCGCTCCGGGACAGGGGATCAATGAGCAGTTCTTC.

The CDR3 DNA reads as TGCGCCAGCAGAGAAGAGATCAATTCACCCCTCCACTTT. The encoded protein is CASREEINSPLHF. The chain has TRBV5-1 and TRBJ1-6; D is unresolved. The CDR3 is made up of 13 amino acids. Germline V gene data show CDR1 as SGHRS and CDR2 as YFSETQ. V shed 5 bases and J shed 7 bases, with 10 bases lying between them.

The chain joins TRBV7-9 to TRBJ2-7, with D maybe TRBD1 (6 bases). Per the germline V gene, CDR1 is SEHNR and CDR2 is FQNEAQ (reference sequence). V was trimmed by 3 bases and J by 6 bases, leaving 18 bases between them. The CDR3 runs 15 residues. CDR3 region: CASSFWQGQKIEQYF. DNA of the CDR3: TGTGCCAGCAGCTTTTGGCAGGGGCAAAAGATCGAGCAGTACTTC.

The genes are TRBV3-1 (or the pseudogene TRBV3-2) and TRBJ1-5; 9 bases match TRBD1. Germline CDR1 is LGHDT and CDR2 is YNNKEL (reference sequence). The CDR3 is 14 amino acids. Trimming removed 4 bases from V and 6 bases from J; junction bases left unmatched: 4. The DNA for the CDR3 is TGTGCCAGCAGCCTAGGGACAGGGACTCAGCCCCAGCATTTT. As protein: CASSLGTGTQPQHF.

CDR3 residues: CASSKGQGRGELFF. For the CDR3, the DNA is TGTGCCAGCAGTAAGGGACAGGGACGGGGGGAACTGTTTTTT. The gene calls are TRBV7-9 and TRBJ1-4, with 9 positions matching TRBD1. Germline V lookup: CDR1 SEHNR, CDR2 FQNEAQ (reference sequence). The trim removed 6 bases at V and 12 bases at J, leaving 11 bases unmatched. The CDR3 covers 14 residues.

The V call is TRBV30, the J call TRBJ1-3, with D perhaps TRBD1 (6 bases). CDR3 length: 16 residues. Trimming cost V 5 bases and J 0 bases, with 17 bases left between them. Germline V gene lookup returns CDR1 GTSNPN and CDR2 SVGIG (reference sequence). This chain's CDR3 is CAWGDKRRISGNTIYF. CDR3 coding DNA: TGTGCCTGGGGGGACAAACGCAGAATCTCTGGAAACACCATATATTTT. Filled out from reference TRBV30 and TRBJ1-3, the complete variable domain reads SQTIHQWPATLVQPVGSPLSLECTVEGTSNPNLYWYRQAAGRGLQLLFYSVGIGQISSEVPQNLSASRPQDRQFILSSKKLLLSDSGFYLCAWGDKRRISGNTIYFGEGSWLTVV.

This clone turned up a few times. The J gene is TRBJ1-1, the V gene TRBV7-9; 7 bases agree with TRBD1. V dropped 5 bases and J dropped 4; count of bases not matched to a gene: 7. The CDR3 is 14 residues long. Looked up from germline, CDR1 is SEHNR and CDR2 is FQNEAQ (reference sequence). This CDR3 is CASSLTGIFTEAFF. The CDR3, as DNA: TGTGCCAGCAGCCTGACAGGGATCTTCACTGAAGCTTTCTTT.

This clone was counted only a few times. The chain couples TRBV5-4 to TRBJ1-1, with D possibly being TRBD1 (5 bases). CDR1 is SGHNT and CDR2 is YYREEE in the germline V gene (reference sequence). The CDR3 has 16 residues. The V end was cut by 6 bases, the J end by 1 base, with 19 bases between. The CDR3 DNA reads TGTGCCAGCACTCCGGGGGGTTTCCCGAAGAACACTGAAGCTTTCTTT. It translates to CASTPGGFPKNTEAFF.

The chain carries TRBV6-5 and TRBJ1-2; D is unresolved. The CDR3 runs 13 residues. The germline V gene encodes CDR1 MNHEY and CDR2 SVGAGI. Trimming cost V 6 bases and J 3 bases, with 11 bases left between them. The CDR3 DNA sequence: TGTGCCAGCAGGGATCAGACCTACTATGGCTACACCTTC. Translation gives CASRDQTYYGYTF.

This chain connects TRBV6-6 to TRBJ2-7; 9 nucleotides agree with TRBD1. Per the germline V gene, CDR1 is MNHNY and CDR2 is SVGAGI (reference sequence). The V gene end was trimmed by 5 bases and the J gene end by 2 bases; junction bases not matched to a gene: 13. The CDR3 runs to 17 residues. CDR3 in amino acids: CASSLYLARDRAYEQYF. CDR3 in DNA: TGTGCCAGCAGTCTCTACCTCGCCCGGGACAGGGCCTACGAGCAGTACTTC.

This clone was seen a single time. The V call is TRBV21-1, the J call TRBJ2-2; the table's D call, TRBD1, has no DNA check behind it. TRBV21-1 is an annotated pseudogene. CDR3 length equals 15 residues. CDR3: CASRDRGRNTGELFF. Written as DNA, the CDR3 is TGTGCCAGCAGGGACAGGGGGCGCAACACCGGGGAGCTGTTTTTT.

The chain combines TRBV2 with TRBJ1-5; D not resolved. Germline loops: CDR1 SNHLY, CDR2 FYNNEI. The CDR3 runs 15 residues. The V end was cut by 4 bases, the J end by 3 bases, with 13 bases between. The DNA of the CDR3 is TGTGCCAGCAGTGTCCTTAGGAAGCCCAATCAGCCCCAGCATTTT. Translation: CASSVLRKPNQPQHF.

Here the CDR3 DNA reads TGTGCCAGCAGCGTGACAGGGAGAGGAAACACCATATATTTT. It specifies CASSVTGRGNTIYF. The rearrangement uses TRBV9 and TRBJ1-3, with 7 bases identical to TRBD1. Germline V gene sequence: CDR1 SGDLS, CDR2 YYNGEE. The CDR3 runs 14 residues. V gave up 2 bases and J gave up 4 bases; unmatched junction bases: 3. Full variable domain (outside the CDR3, taken from reference TRBV9 and TRBJ1-3): DSGVTQTPKHLITATGQRVTLRCSPRSGDLSVYWYQQSLDQGLQFLIQYYNGEERAKGNILERFSAQQFPDLHSELNLSSLELGDSALYFCASSVTGRGNTIYFGEGSWLTVV.